These T cell receptor beta chains were read from a single sample in a study of T cell responses to AZD1222 COVID-19 vaccine. The method was immunoSEQ multiplex PCR; TCRdb's version includes in-frame clones alone and lacks a portion of them. The sample holds roughly 160,000 clones, 90% to 95% seen once. The source material was peripheral blood, sampled on day 0 of MenACWY control vaccination. Receptors were obtained from an adult in good health. The CDR3 runs from the conserved cysteine through the conserved F or W. The order of the fields is clone size, D gene, V gene, CDR3 length, J gene, CDR3 protein, CDR3 DNA. D genes are given only for firm matches. Size values are once, few and many counts, or a class for expanded clones, and some rows have none.

size: -
D: TRBD1
V: TRBV5-4
length: 16
J: TRBJ1-1
CDR3: CASSFWDRGPNTEAFF
DNA: TGTGCCAGCAGCTTTTGGGACAGGGGACCCAACACTGAAGCTTTCTTT

size: -
D: TRBD1
V: TRBV29-1
length: 12
J: TRBJ2-7
CDR3: CSVRTGWYEQYF
DNA: TGCAGCGTTAGGACAGGGTGGTACGAGCAGTACTTC

size: -
D: TRBD2
V: TRBV14
length: 14
J: TRBJ2-3
CDR3: CASSRRGSPDTQYF
DNA: TGTGCCAGCAGCCGGCGCGGGAGCCCAGATACGCAGTATTTT

size: -
D: -
V: TRBV4-3
length: 13
J: TRBJ1-2
CDR3: CASSHSGDYGYTF
DNA: TGCGCCAGCAGCCACTCCGGTGACTATGGCTACACCTTC

size: -
D: -
V: TRBV11-3
length: 14
J: TRBJ2-3
CDR3: CASSLVRGADTQYF
DNA: TGTGCCAGCAGCTTAGTTCGGGGTGCAGATACGCAGTATTTT

size: -
D: -
V: TRBV28
length: 17
J: TRBJ1-5
CDR3: CASSPLPGPGGNQPQHF
DNA: TGTGCCAGCAGCCCTCTCCCGGGACCCGGCGGAAATCAGCCCCAGCATTTT

size: -
D: TRBD1
V: TRBV5-1
length: 15
J: TRBJ1-4
CDR3: CASSENPGQGEKLFF
DNA: TGCGCCAGCAGCGAGAATCCGGGACAGGGCGAAAAACTGTTTTTT

size: -
D: TRBD2
V: TRBV29-1
length: 19
J: TRBJ2-3
CDR3: CSAPAQGLASPRGTDTQYF
DNA: TGCAGCGCCCCTGCGCAGGGACTAGCGTCGCCGAGGGGCACAGATACGCAGTATTTT

size: -
D: TRBD2
V: TRBV5-1
length: 15
J: TRBJ2-1
CDR3: CASSLGLAGNNEQFF
DNA: TGCGCCAGCAGCTTGGGACTAGCGGGGAACAATGAGCAGTTCTTC

size: -
D: -
V: TRBV5-1
length: 14
J: TRBJ2-7
CDR3: CASSFGVGSYEQYF
DNA: TGCGCCAGCAGCTTCGGGGTGGGCTCCTACGAGCAGTACTTC

size: -
D: -
V: TRBV2
length: 14
J: TRBJ1-2
CDR3: CASRDTGTFNGYTF
DNA: TGTGCCAGCAGAGATACGGGGACTTTTAATGGCTACACCTTC

size: -
D: TRBD1
V: TRBV6-5
length: 14
J: TRBJ1-1
CDR3: CASSPQGVDTEAFF
DNA: TGTGCCAGCAGTCCACAGGGGGTGGACACTGAAGCTTTCTTT

size: -
D: TRBD2
V: TRBV27
length: 15
J: TRBJ2-5
CDR3: CASSRLAGDRETQYF
DNA: TGTGCCAGCAGTCGACTAGCGGGAGATCGGGAGACCCAGTACTTC

size: -
D: TRBD1
V: TRBV6-1
length: 16
J: TRBJ2-2
CDR3: CASSEARDRYTGELFF
DNA: TGTGCCAGCAGTGAAGCGAGGGACAGGTATACCGGGGAGCTGTTTTTT

size: -
D: TRBD1
V: TRBV19
length: 15
J: TRBJ2-3
CDR3: CASSSRTGLLDTQYF
DNA: TGTGCCAGTAGTTCCAGGACAGGGCTACTAGATACGCAGTATTTT

size: -
D: -
V: TRBV28
length: 13
J: TRBJ1-2
CDR3: CASSSGLLKGYTF
DNA: TGTGCCAGCAGTTCCGGCCTACTGAAAGGCTACACCTTC

size: -
D: -
V: TRBV6-5
length: 12
J: TRBJ2-7
CDR3: CASSRQGGQQYF
DNA: TGTGCCAGCAGCCGGCAGGGTGGGCAGCAGTACTTC

size: -
D: TRBD1
V: TRBV11-2
length: 15
J: TRBJ1-1
CDR3: CASSRIQGSNTEAFF
DNA: TGTGCCAGCAGCAGAATACAGGGGTCCAACACTGAAGCTTTCTTT

size: -
D: -
V: TRBV29-1
length: 14
J: TRBJ1-2
CDR3: CSVVTGQGNYGYTF
DNA: TGCAGCGTTGTAACAGGTCAGGGTAACTATGGCTACACCTTC

size: -
D: TRBD2
V: TRBV11-2
length: 16
J: TRBJ2-7
CDR3: CASSLVPSGRVYEQYF
DNA: TGTGCCAGCAGCTTAGTCCCTAGCGGGAGGGTCTACGAGCAGTACTTC

size: -
D: -
V: TRBV6-5
length: 15
J: TRBJ2-7
CDR3: CASRRWESGFYEQYF
DNA: TGTGCCAGCAGAAGATGGGAGTCGGGATTCTACGAGCAGTACTTC

size: -
D: -
V: TRBV6-5
length: 13
J: TRBJ2-3
CDR3: CASNLLLTDTQYF
DNA: TGTGCCAGCAACCTCTTGCTCACAGATACGCAGTATTTT

size: -
D: -
V: TRBV4-1
length: 13
J: TRBJ1-2
CDR3: CASSQGGQYGYTF
DNA: TGCGCCAGCAGCCAGGGAGGGCAATATGGCTACACCTTC

size: -
D: TRBD1
V: TRBV29-1
length: 14
J: TRBJ1-2
CDR3: CSVVDGQGAFGYTF
DNA: TGCAGCGTTGTCGACGGACAGGGGGCGTTTGGCTACACCTTC

size: -
D: TRBD1
V: TRBV5-1
length: 16
J: TRBJ2-5
CDR3: CASSLVEQGARETQYF
DNA: TGCGCCAGCAGCTTGGTTGAGCAGGGGGCACGAGAGACCCAGTACTTC

size: -
D: TRBD1
V: TRBV24-1
length: 16
J: TRBJ2-3
CDR3: CATSDLRDRVPDTQYF
DNA: TGTGCCACCAGTGATCTCCGGGACAGGGTCCCAGATACGCAGTATTTT

size: -
D: -
V: TRBV6-5
length: 15
J: TRBJ1-2
CDR3: CASRGWTPEGYGYTF
DNA: TGTGCCAGCAGGGGTTGGACGCCAGAGGGCTATGGCTACACCTTC

size: -
D: -
V: TRBV19
length: 15
J: TRBJ2-5
CDR3: CASSIERSRRETQYF
DNA: TGTGCCAGTAGTATAGAACGGTCTAGGAGGGAGACCCAGTACTTC

size: -
D: TRBD1
V: TRBV6-2/TRBV6-3
length: 14
J: TRBJ1-2
CDR3: CASSFYRGRFSYTF
DNA: TGTGCCAGCAGTTTCTACAGGGGCCGCTTTAGCTACACCTTC

size: -
D: TRBD1
V: TRBV14
length: 15
J: TRBJ1-2
CDR3: CASSLSGTGRYGYTF
DNA: TGTGCCAGCAGTCTATCCGGGACAGGGAGGTATGGCTACACCTTC

size: -
D: -
V: TRBV19
length: 12
J: TRBJ1-2
CDR3: CASSIATGPATF
DNA: TGTGCCAGTAGTATTGCGACAGGACCAGCGACCTTC

size: few
D: -
V: TRBV6-5
length: 14
J: TRBJ2-7
CDR3: CASSNLNSPYEQYF
DNA: TGTGCCAGCAGTAACCTAAATTCACCCTACGAGCAGTACTTC

size: -
D: -
V: TRBV6-5
length: 16
J: TRBJ1-3
CDR3: CASSYGAGGLGNTIYF
DNA: TGTGCCAGCAGCTACGGTGCCGGGGGGCTGGGAAACACCATATATTTT

size: -
D: -
V: TRBV11-2
length: 15
J: TRBJ2-2
CDR3: CASSLSGTNTGELFF
DNA: TGTGCCAGCAGCTTAAGCGGTACGAACACCGGGGAGCTGTTTTTT

size: -
D: -
V: TRBV12-3/TRBV12-4
length: 13
J: TRBJ1-2
CDR3: CASSLLGVYGYTF
DNA: TGTGCCAGCAGTTTGTTGGGGGTCTATGGCTACACCTTC

size: -
D: TRBD2
V: TRBV3-1/TRBV3-2
length: 16
J: TRBJ2-7
CDR3: CASSQGPSGLVHEQYF
DNA: TGTGCCAGCAGCCAAGGTCCTAGCGGGCTCGTACACGAGCAGTACTTC

size: -
D: TRBD2
V: TRBV7-9
length: 16
J: TRBJ2-1
CDR3: CASSSLTSGRGNEQFF
DNA: TGTGCCAGCAGCTCATTGACTAGCGGGAGGGGTAATGAGCAGTTCTTC

size: -
D: TRBD2
V: TRBV7-8
length: 18
J: TRBJ2-1
CDR3: CASSLVASGLSSYNEQFF
DNA: TGTGCCAGCAGCTTAGTGGCTAGCGGTTTAAGCTCCTACAATGAGCAGTTCTTC

size: -
D: -
V: TRBV18
length: 17
J: TRBJ1-1
CDR3: CASSLLRAAGLGTEAFF
DNA: TGTGCCAGCTCACTCCTCCGGGCCGCGGGATTGGGGACTGAAGCTTTCTTT

size: -
D: -
V: TRBV20-1
length: 14
J: TRBJ2-5
CDR3: CSASGQGRSETQYF
DNA: TGCAGTGCTAGTGGGCAGGGGCGAAGCGAGACCCAGTACTTC

size: -
D: TRBD1
V: TRBV20-1
length: 15
J: TRBJ1-5
CDR3: CSASFGTGGSQPQHF
DNA: TGCAGTGCTAGTTTCGGGACAGGGGGCTCTCAGCCCCAGCATTTT

size: once
D: TRBD1
V: TRBV7-2
length: 16
J: TRBJ1-1
CDR3: CASSLRPGQGRTEAFF
DNA: TGTGCCAGCAGCTTAAGGCCGGGACAGGGGAGGACTGAAGCTTTCTTT

size: -
D: -
V: TRBV9
length: 15
J: TRBJ1-1
CDR3: CASSVGVSVNTEAFF
DNA: TGTGCCAGCAGCGTAGGGGTGTCTGTGAACACTGAAGCTTTCTTT

size: -
D: -
V: TRBV3-1/TRBV3-2
length: 12
J: TRBJ2-1
CDR3: CASSQGFYEQFF
DNA: TGTGCCAGCAGCCAAGGATTTTATGAGCAGTTCTTC

size: -
D: -
V: TRBV21-1
length: 12
J: TRBJ2-3
CDR3: CASSPAGVTQYF
DNA: TGTGCCAGCAGCCCTGCCGGGGTTACGCAGTATTTT

size: -
D: -
V: TRBV30
length: 13
J: TRBJ1-1
CDR3: CAWDITPNTEAFF
DNA: TGTGCCTGGGACATAACACCGAACACTGAAGCTTTCTTT

size: -
D: TRBD1
V: TRBV30
length: 13
J: TRBJ1-6
CDR3: CAWVTGGNSPLHF
DNA: TGTGCCTGGGTCACAGGGGGCAATTCACCCCTCCACTTT

size: once
D: TRBD1
V: TRBV19
length: 17
J: TRBJ1-2
CDR3: CASSMRQGARPNYGYTF
DNA: TGTGCCAGTAGTATGCGACAGGGGGCGCGCCCCAACTATGGCTACACCTTC

size: -
D: -
V: TRBV5-4
length: 16
J: TRBJ2-7
CDR3: CASSLPGPTGRYEQYF
DNA: TGTGCCAGCAGCTTGCCAGGGCCCACAGGTCGGTACGAGCAGTACTTC

size: -
D: -
V: TRBV6-1
length: 13
J: TRBJ1-5
CDR3: CASSEESHQPQHF
DNA: TGTGCCAGCAGTGAAGAATCTCATCAGCCCCAGCATTTT

size: -
D: -
V: TRBV2
length: 15
J: TRBJ1-5
CDR3: CASTRDGVFGAPQHF
DNA: TGTGCCAGCACTCGGGACGGCGTGTTCGGTGCGCCCCAGCATTTT

size: -
D: TRBD1
V: TRBV5-5
length: 17
J: TRBJ2-5
CDR3: CASSLRRDRDVRETQYF
DNA: TGTGCCAGCAGCCTGCGGCGGGACAGGGACGTAAGAGAGACCCAGTACTTC

size: -
D: TRBD2
V: TRBV19
length: 12
J: TRBJ2-4
CDR3: CATGTSKNIQYF
DNA: TGTGCCACCGGGACTAGCAAAAACATTCAGTACTTC

size: -
D: TRBD1
V: TRBV19
length: 13
J: TRBJ1-1
CDR3: CASSPDRGLLAFF
DNA: TGTGCCAGTTCCCCGGACAGGGGGTTACTAGCTTTCTTT

size: -
D: -
V: TRBV30
length: 15
J: TRBJ1-4
CDR3: CAWSGAGATNEKLFF
DNA: TGTGCCTGGAGTGGGGCGGGAGCAACTAATGAAAAACTGTTTTTT